This T cell receptor (beta chain) is drawn from a study of cytomegalovirus exposure and HLA in healthy donors. Measured with immunoSEQ multiplex PCR; TCRdb has only the in-frame clones, and not every one. The table records about 220,000 clones, 65% to 85% of them present only once. Germline V lookup: CDR1 GTSNPN, CDR2 SVGIG (reference sequence). The CDR3 length is 12 residues. Deletions cut 4 bases from V and 4 bases from J, with 10 bases between. The genes are TRBV30 and TRBJ1-1; the D is unclear. Sequenced material: PBMCs. This sequence originates from a woman younger than 45 in good health and CMV-seropositive. The chain's CDR3 is CAWIGAVTEAFF. The CDR3 coding sequence is TGTGCCTGGATTGGCGCGGTCACTGAAGCTTTCTTT. Supplemented by reference TRBV30 and TRBJ1-1, the full variable domain reads SQTIHQWPATLVQPVGSPLSLECTVEGTSNPNLYWYRQAAGRGLQLLFYSVGIGQISSEVPQNLSASRPQDRQFILSSKKLLLSDSGFYLCAWIGAVTEAFFGQGTRLTVV.